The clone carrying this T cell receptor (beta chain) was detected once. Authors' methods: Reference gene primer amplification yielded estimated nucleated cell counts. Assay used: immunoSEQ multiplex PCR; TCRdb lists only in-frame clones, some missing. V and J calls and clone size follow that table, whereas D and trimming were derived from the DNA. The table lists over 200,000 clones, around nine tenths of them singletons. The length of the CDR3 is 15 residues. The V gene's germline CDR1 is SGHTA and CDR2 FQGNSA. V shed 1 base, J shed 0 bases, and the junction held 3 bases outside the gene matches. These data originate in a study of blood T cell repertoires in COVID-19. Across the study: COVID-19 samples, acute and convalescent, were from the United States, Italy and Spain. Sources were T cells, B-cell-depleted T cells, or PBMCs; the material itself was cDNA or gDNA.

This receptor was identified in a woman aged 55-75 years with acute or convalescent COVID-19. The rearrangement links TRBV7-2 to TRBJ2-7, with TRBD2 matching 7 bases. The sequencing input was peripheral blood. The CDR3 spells CASSLGLANSYEQYF. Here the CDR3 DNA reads TGTGCCAGCAGCTTAGGACTAGCCAACTCCTACGAGCAGTACTTC.